There are a few counts of the clone carrying this TCR beta chain. Its antigen is undetermined. The sample comes from a study of beta chain features in type 1 diabetes. Overall study results and limits: The study found moderately but significantly shorter TCRB CDR3s in all four CD4+ subsets of Type 1 diabetes patients.

Expressed TCRB transcripts got sequenced, as all isolated RNA was reverse transcribed. Some clones are missing from TCRdb's copy, which holds only in-frame ones; the method was immunoSEQ multiplex PCR. The sample carries hundreds of thousands of clones, around 15% recorded once. Germline CDR1 and CDR2: LGHNA and YSLEER. Trimming took 0 bases from V and 6 from J, leaving 10 bases between them. The CDR3 consists of 14 residues. The clonotype was recovered from a man aged 18 to 29 with type 1 diabetes. V usage is TRBV4-3 and J usage is TRBJ2-3, with D possibly TRBD2 on 5 matching bases. Source material: naive CD4+ T cells from blood. CDR3 sequence reads: CASSQDTRLDTQYF. CDR3 nucleotides: TGCGCCAGCAGCCAAGATACTAGATTGGATACGCAGTATTTT.